The clone carrying this T cell receptor beta chain came up a few times. V dropped 0 bases and J dropped 7; count of bases not matched to a gene: 16. The germline V gene has CDR1 DFQATT and CDR2 SNEGSKA (reference sequence). The CDR3 contains 18 residues. This specimen comes from a study of T cells in Graves' hyperthyroidism and ophthalmopathy. It was RNA transcripts that yielded the amplified TCR beta CDR3 regions. Carried out on the TCR CDR3, a first-round RT-PCR used the HTBI primer set. TCRdb re-called the multiplex PCR reads with MiXCR, one entry per CDR3 protein. The sample holds under 800,000 distinct CDR3 sequences, 12% to 15% seen once. Newly diagnosed hyperthyroidism patients aged 18 to 65 years had disease lasting under 2 months.

Sequencing input: blood. The TCR sequence derives from a woman in her late teens or twenties with Graves' hyperthyroidism. This chain connects TRBV20-1 to TRBJ2-3; TRBD2 aligns across 10 bases. The CDR3: CSARDVRASGRAGNTQYF. The CDR3, as DNA: TGCAGTGCTAGAGACGTTAGGGCAAGCGGGAGGGCCGGAAATACGCAGTATTTT.